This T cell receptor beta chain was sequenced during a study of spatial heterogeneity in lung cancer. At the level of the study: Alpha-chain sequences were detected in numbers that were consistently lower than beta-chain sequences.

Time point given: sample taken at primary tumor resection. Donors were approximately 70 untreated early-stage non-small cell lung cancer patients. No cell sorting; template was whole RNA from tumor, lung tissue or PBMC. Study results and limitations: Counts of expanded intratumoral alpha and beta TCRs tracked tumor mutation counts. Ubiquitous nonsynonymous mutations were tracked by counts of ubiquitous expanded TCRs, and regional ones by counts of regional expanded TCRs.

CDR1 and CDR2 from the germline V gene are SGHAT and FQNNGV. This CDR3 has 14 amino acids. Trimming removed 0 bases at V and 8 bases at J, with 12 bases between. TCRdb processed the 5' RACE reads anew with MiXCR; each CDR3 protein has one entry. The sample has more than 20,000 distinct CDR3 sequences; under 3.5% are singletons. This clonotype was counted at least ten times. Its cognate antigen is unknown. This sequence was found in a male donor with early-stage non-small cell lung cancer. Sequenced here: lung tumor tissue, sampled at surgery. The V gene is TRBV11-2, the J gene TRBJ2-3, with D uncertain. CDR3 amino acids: CASSLDSLVLTQYF. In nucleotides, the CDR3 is TGTGCCAGCAGCTTAGATAGCCTAGTACTTACGCAGTATTTT. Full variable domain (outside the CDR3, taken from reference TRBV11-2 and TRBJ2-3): EAGVAQSPRYKIIEKRQSVAFWCNPISGHATLYWYQQILGQGPKLLIQFQNNGVVDDSQLPKDRFSAERLKGVDSTLKIQPAKLEDSAVYLCASSLDSLVLTQYFGPGTRLTVL.